This T cell receptor beta chain appears in the sequencing data of a study of identical twins. Each cDNA held unique molecular identifiers, and template switching gave it a universal primer site. TCRdb reanalysed the 5' RACE reads using MiXCR and keeps one entry per CDR3 protein. The repertoire holds under 300,000 distinct CDR3 sequences, with 9.5% to 15% as singletons. The ends were cut back, 8 bases at V and 1 base at J, with 14 bases in the middle. The CDR3 contains 15 residues. A further study also used this sample, focusing on yellow fever vaccine responses in identical twins.

What was sequenced was memory (CD45RO+) T cells sorted from blood. This receptor was identified in a woman younger than 30 in good health. The V gene is TRBV12-3 or TRBV12-4, the J gene TRBJ2-2; D perhaps matches TRBD1 (6 bases). CDR3 in amino acids: CASGHLDRNTGELFF. CDR3 DNA: TGTGCCAGCGGTCATTTGGACAGGAACACCGGGGAGCTGTTTTTT.